This T cell receptor beta chain comes out of a study of control samples from healthy donors and cancer patients. V was pared by 1 base and J by 7 bases, with 2 bases of the junction left unmatched. This CDR3 has 14 residues. From germline, CDR1 is LGHDT and CDR2 YNNKEL (reference sequence). Assay: immunoSEQ multiplex PCR; the TCRdb copy retains only in-frame clones and omits some. The sample carries about 160,000 clones, approximately 90% recorded once. Sample: blood. The receptor was derived from a man aged 25 to 45 in good health. The chain links TRBV3-1 (or the pseudogene TRBV3-2) to TRBJ2-1; 9 positions match TRBD2. In DNA form, the CDR3 reads TGTGCCAGCAGCCAAGTTACTAGCGGGAATGAGCAGTTCTTC. Encoded protein: CASSQVTSGNEQFF.